Below, 22 T cell receptor beta chains from the same sample are listed, as sequenced in a study of T cells in Graves' hyperthyroidism and ophthalmopathy. The TCR beta CDR3 regions underwent amplification using RNA transcripts as the source. The HTBI primer set served for first-round RT-PCR of the TCR CDR3. In TCRdb, the multiplex PCR reads were re-called with MiXCR into one record per CDR3 protein. This sample carries about 400,000 distinct CDR3 sequences, around an eighth of them seen once, and the ten largest clones take approximately 29%. The specimen was blood. The receptors were sampled from a man aged 50-59 years with Graves' ophthalmopathy.

This clonotype was found many times. V is TRBV28 and J is TRBJ2-7, with 12 bases lining up with TRBD2. V lost 2 bases to trimming and J lost 3 bases; unmatched junction nucleotides: 5. This CDR3 has 16 residues. Germline V gives CDR1 MDHEN, CDR2 SYDVKM. DNA of the CDR3: TGTGCCAGCAGTTTAGTTAGGACTAGCGGGAACTACGAGCAGTACTTC. It yields the protein CASSLVRTSGNYEQYF.

This clonotype showed up just a few times. This chain links TRBV6-6 with TRBJ1-6; TRBD1 is a possible D gene (6 bases). The germline gives CDR1 MNHNY, CDR2 SVGAGI (reference sequence). V shed 0 bases and J shed 10 bases, with 13 bases lying between them. CDR3 length: 15 amino acids. The CDR3 DNA follows: TGTGCCAGCAGTTACTCGGGGGGCCGGGAATCACCCCTCCACTTT. Its translation: CASSYSGGRESPLHF.

The rearrangement uses TRBV9 and TRBJ1-3; no firm D call. The CDR3 is 15 residues long. CDR1 is SGDLS and CDR2 is YYNGEE in the germline V gene. The V end was cut by 0 bases, the J end by 2 bases, with 9 bases between. The CDR3 is CASSVVGEAGNTIYF. Written as DNA, the CDR3 is TGTGCCAGCAGCGTAGTCGGGGAAGCTGGAAACACCATATATTTT.

This clonotype was recorded at least ten times. The V call is TRBV6-1, the J call TRBJ2-6; D is possibly TRBD2 (5 bases). Germline CDR1 reads MNHNS; CDR2 reads SASEGT. V shed 5 bases and J shed 0 bases, with 14 bases lying between them. The CDR3 has 17 amino acids. CDR3: CASSIERSGSGANVLTF. Here the CDR3 DNA reads TGTGCCAGCAGTATCGAGAGAAGCGGCTCTGGGGCCAACGTCCTGACTTTC.

This clonotype was counted a few times. This sequence joins TRBV27 and TRBJ2-1, with a weak D call TRBD2 (5 bases). V lost 6 bases to trimming and J lost 0 bases, with 15 bases between them. Germline CDR1 is MNHEY and CDR2 is SMNVEV (reference sequence). This CDR3 has 16 amino acids. In DNA, the CDR3 is TGTGCCAGCAGCCCTGGACCTCGGGGCTCCTACAATGAGCAGTTCTTC. Residues: CASSPGPRGSYNEQFF.

V usage is TRBV7-9 and J usage is TRBJ2-3, with 7 nucleotides matching TRBD1. Trimming at V came to 4 bases and at J to 4 bases, leaving 5 bases not matched to a gene. This CDR3 spans 14 amino acids. Germline CDR1 reads SEHNR; CDR2 reads FQNEAQ (reference sequence). CDR3 residues: CASSWDRNPDTQYF. DNA for the CDR3: TGTGCCAGCAGCTGGGACAGAAATCCAGATACGCAGTATTTT.

This clonotype was counted ten times or more. The chain joins TRBV20-1 to TRBJ2-1; no clear D gene. CDR1 and CDR2 from the germline V gene are DFQATT and SNEGSKA (reference sequence). The CDR3 spans 16 residues. The V end was cut by 0 bases, the J end by 5 bases, with 17 bases between. CDR3 sequence (DNA): TGCAGTGCTAGAGATACTCCGGGTCCGACGAACAATGAGCAGTTCTTC. It encodes CSARDTPGPTNNEQFF.

This clonotype has a count of ten or more. The genes are TRBV4-2 and TRBJ2-5; 9 bases map to TRBD2. CDR1 is LGHNA and CDR2 is YNFKEQ in the germline V gene. The CDR3 totals 16 residues. Unmatched junction bases numbered 4, after V lost 0 bases and J lost 2 bases. The CDR3, as DNA: TGTGCCAGCAGCCAAGAAGATCTAGCGGGACAAGAGACCCAGTACTTC. Amino acid sequence: CASSQEDLAGQETQYF.

This clonotype was seen ten or more times. This chain links TRBV20-1 with TRBJ2-7, with 8 positions matching TRBD2. Germline lookup yields CDR1 DFQATT and CDR2 SNEGSKA (reference sequence). V shed 6 bases and J 7 bases; nucleotides not matched to a gene: 14. CDR3 length: 14 amino acids. The CDR3 DNA reads as TGCAGTGCCTCCTTACCCAGCGGGGGTAGGGAGCAGTACTTC. Protein sequence: CSASLPSGGREQYF.

J is TRBJ2-3 and V is TRBV12-3 or TRBV12-4, with D maybe TRBD1 (6 bases). The V end lost 5 bases, the J end lost 4 bases, and 16 bases lay between the germline ends. CDR3 length equals 15 residues. The CDR3 bases are TGTGCCAGCAGTCCCCTTCGGGACAAGGCAGATACGCAGTATTTT. Its protein is CASSPLRDKADTQYF.

This clonotype was detected ten times or more. The CDR3: CASTTGTVDTQYF. CDR3 in DNA: TGTGCCAGCACCACCGGGACGGTAGATACGCAGTATTTT. This rearrangement joins TRBV5-6 to TRBJ2-3; perhaps D is TRBD1 or TRBD2 (5 bases each). The CDR3 length is 13 residues. The V end was cut by 6 bases, the J end by 5 bases, with 13 bases between. Germline V gene lookup returns CDR1 SGHDT and CDR2 YYEEEE.

The rearrangement links TRBV15 to TRBJ2-5, with 9 nucleotides matching TRBD1. The germline gives CDR1 LNHNV, CDR2 YYDKDF (reference sequence). Trimming removed 2 bases from V and 4 bases from J; junction bases left unmatched: 8. There are 16 residues in the CDR3. CDR3 sequence reads: CATSRRKTGGIETQYF. CDR3 nucleotides: TGTGCCACCAGCAGACGAAAGACAGGGGGGATAGAGACCCAGTACTTC.

At least ten counts were recorded for this clonotype. This rearrangement joins TRBV30 to TRBJ1-5; 7 bases match TRBD1. Looked up from germline, CDR1 is GTSNPN and CDR2 is SVGIG (reference sequence). The trim removed 2 bases at V and 5 bases at J, leaving 0 bases unmatched. This CDR3 is built from 12 residues. The CDR3 reads CAWSTGDQPQHF. CDR3 coding DNA: TGTGCCTGGAGTACAGGGGATCAGCCCCAGCATTTT.

Points on this clonotype: This sequence may be a read error, since a much larger clone differs from it by one base. The chain has TRBV5-1 and TRBJ2-1; 8 nucleotides align to TRBD2. Germline assignment: CDR1 SGHRS and CDR2 YFSETQ. This CDR3 contains 15 residues. In DNA form, the CDR3 reads TGCGCCAGCAGTGGGCTAGCGGGTTCCTACAGTGAGCAGTTCTTC. Residues: CASSGLAGSYSEQFF.

The V and J genes are TRBV19 and TRBJ1-5; no reliable D call. The V end was cut by 1 base, the J end by 5 bases, with 6 bases between. CDR1 and CDR2 (germline): LNHDA, SQIVND (reference sequence). The CDR3 loop spans 13 amino acids. The CDR3 loop reads CASSIGYDQPQHF. CDR3 sequence (DNA): TGTGCCAGTAGTATAGGGTACGATCAGCCCCAGCATTTT.

A word on this clonotype: This may arise from a read error, as a much more abundant clone is one base away. The V call is TRBV7-9, the J call TRBJ2-4; no reliable D call. CDR3 length: 15 residues. The germline gives CDR1 SEHNR, CDR2 FQNEAQ (reference sequence). As DNA, the CDR3 is TGTACCAGCAGCTCAACGGTAGGAACCAAAAACATTCAGTACTTC. It yields the protein CTSSSTVGTKNIQYF.

The chain couples TRBV27 to TRBJ2-5; 7 nucleotides match TRBD1. There are 13 residues in the CDR3. V dropped 5 bases and J dropped 4; count of bases not matched to a gene: 4. Germline V gene lookup returns CDR1 MNHEY and CDR2 SMNVEV (reference sequence). CDR3 region: CASSKRQGETQYF. The CDR3 DNA sequence: TGTGCCAGCAGTAAAAGACAGGGAGAGACCCAGTACTTC.

The chain combines TRBV19 with TRBJ2-7; 7 nucleotides line up with TRBD1. Germline lookup yields CDR1 LNHDA and CDR2 SQIVND (reference sequence). The CDR3 length is 14 residues. V gave up 7 bases and J gave up 6 bases; unmatched junction bases: 12. This chain's CDR3 is CASKRDSLLGEQYF. In DNA form, the CDR3 reads TGTGCCAGTAAGAGGGACAGTTTACTAGGCGAGCAGTACTTC.

This clonotype was seen many times. V and J are TRBV18 and TRBJ2-2; perhaps TRBD1 as D (5 bases). Germline lookup yields CDR1 KGHSH and CDR2 LQKENI. The CDR3 sequence is 15 residues long. V lost 4 bases, J lost 0 bases, and 9 bases lay in between. CDR3 nucleotide sequence: TGTGCCAGCTCACGCGACAGATCGAACACCGGGGAGCTGTTTTTT. Protein sequence: CASSRDRSNTGELFF.

Turning to this clonotype: The junction departs from germline at one end; a sequencing error may be responsible. This chain joins TRBV20-1 and TRBJ2-1; D uncertain. Germline V gene sequence: CDR1 DFQATT, CDR2 SNEGSKA (reference sequence). CDR3 size: 16 residues. The CDR3 DNA reads TGCAGCCCACTTCCAGGCATTCGTCGAGAAAAAAATGAGCAGCTCTTC. Translated, it gives CSPLPGIRREKNEQLF.

This sequence joins TRBV9 and TRBJ2-5; D is possibly TRBD2 (5 bases). This CDR3 contains 15 residues. Trimming stripped 4 bases from V and 1 base from J, with 14 bases between. CDR1 is SGDLS and CDR2 is YYNGEE in the germline V gene. CDR3 in DNA: TGTGCCAGCAGCTTGGACCCCGGGGTCCAAGAGACCCAGTACTTC. It encodes CASSLDPGVQETQYF.

This clonotype was counted at least ten times. The chain has TRBV28 and TRBJ2-7; TRBD1 might be the D (5 bases). CDR1 is MDHEN and CDR2 is SYDVKM in the germline V gene. The V end lost 4 bases, the J end lost 0 bases, and 10 bases lay between the germline ends. The CDR3 covers 14 residues. This chain's CDR3 is CASSSPGFSYEQYF. CDR3 nucleotide sequence: TGTGCCAGCAGTTCCCCAGGGTTCTCCTACGAGCAGTACTTC.